The 14 T cell receptor beta chains reported below all come from one sample, sequenced in a study of blood T cell repertoires in COVID-19. Here immunoSEQ multiplex PCR was the method, and the copy in TCRdb shows in-frame clones only, minus some. The table records about 360,000 clones, 70% to 90% of them present only once. The sample comprised peripheral blood. The receptors were gathered from a woman aged 60-75 years with COVID-19, enrolled during active disease.

The V call is TRBV7-3, the J call TRBJ2-2, with 7 bases that match TRBD1. J gave up 3 bases and V 5 bases, and 9 bases lay outside the gene matches. Germline V gives CDR1 SGHTA, CDR2 FQGTGA. The CDR3 loop spans 16 amino acids. The DNA for the CDR3 is TGTGCCAGCAGCCCCCCCCGGGACAGATACACCGGGGAGCTGTTTTTT. It translates to CASSPPRDRYTGELFF.

V and J are TRBV5-3 and TRBJ2-2; the D gene is possibly TRBD2 (7 bases). TRBV5-3 is annotated as an ORF whose role is uncertain. The ends were cut back, 9 bases at V and 3 bases at J, with 15 bases in the middle. The CDR3 has 14 amino acids. CDR3 protein: CATPAGAYTGELFF. CDR3 nucleotide sequence: TGTGCCACCCCGGCGGGGGCCTACACCGGGGAGCTGTTTTTT.

The table lists this clone with a count of one. The chain uses TRBV7-2 and TRBJ2-3, with 7 bases matching TRBD2. The CDR3 is 15 residues long. The germline V gene has CDR1 SGHTA and CDR2 FQGNSA. Trimming removed 2 bases from V and 6 bases from J; junction bases left unmatched: 8. The CDR3: CASSLNSGFFDTQYF. CDR3 nucleotide sequence: TGTGCCAGCAGCTTAAATAGCGGGTTTTTCGATACGCAGTATTTT.

The table lists this clone with a few counts. The chain carries TRBV6-5 and TRBJ1-1, with 7 bases aligning to TRBD1. CDR1 is MNHEY, CDR2 SVGAGI, per germline. Unmatched junction bases numbered 5, after V lost 6 bases and J lost 1 base. CDR3 length equals 14 residues. The CDR3 protein is CASRPGQKNTEAFF. The CDR3 DNA reads as TGTGCCAGCAGGCCGGGACAGAAGAACACTGAAGCTTTCTTT.

The chain links TRBV27 to TRBJ2-6; a possible D gene is TRBD2 (5 bases). Trimming left V 4 bases short and J 0 bases short, with 19 bases between. Germline CDR1 is MNHEY and CDR2 is SMNVEV (reference sequence). The CDR3 runs 19 residues. The CDR3, as DNA: TGTGCCAGCAGTTCCTTCTTACTAGTTCTAAGCTCTGGGGCCAACGTCCTGACTTTC. It codes for CASSSFLLVLSSGANVLTF. The entire variable domain, with the rest obtained from reference TRBV27 and TRBJ2-6, is as follows: EAQVTQNPRYLITVTGKKLTVTCSQNMNHEYMSWYRQDPGLGLRQIYYSMNVEVTDKGDVPEGYKVSRKEKRNFPLILESPSPNQTSLYFCASSSFLLVLSSGANVLTFGAGSRLTVL.

The chain employs TRBV9 and TRBJ2-7, with a weak D call TRBD1 (6 bases). CDR3 size: 12 residues. Trimming took 4 bases from V and 5 from J, leaving 10 bases between them. CDR1 is SGDLS, CDR2 YYNGEE, per germline. The CDR3 nucleotides read TGTGCCAGCAGCCTCACAGGGAACGAGCAGTACTTC. Protein: CASSLTGNEQYF.

The chain is built from TRBV9 and TRBJ2-3, with TRBD2 as a possible D gene (6 bases). Germline V lookup: CDR1 SGDLS, CDR2 YYNGEE. With 4 bases removed from V and 0 bases from J, the gap between germline ends came to 15 bases. The CDR3 covers 16 residues. Written as DNA, the CDR3 is TGTGCCAGCAGCTTAGGGACTCGAGGAAGCACAGATACGCAGTATTTT. It codes for CASSLGTRGSTDTQYF.

The rearrangement joins TRBV10-1 to TRBJ2-1, with D hard to call. The CDR3 length is 16 residues. Per germline, CDR1 WNHNN and CDR2 SYGVQD (reference sequence). Trimming stripped 1 base from V and 5 bases from J, with 15 bases between. CDR3 bases: TGCGCCAGCAGTGAGTTACTGGGCCCCCAGGACAATGAGCAGTTCTTC. This encodes CASSELLGPQDNEQFF.

The chain joins TRBV5-6 to TRBJ2-1; 11 positions agree with TRBD2. Trimming cost V 4 bases and J 7 bases; bases outside gene matches: 4. The CDR3 runs 14 residues. Germline-derived CDR1 and CDR2 are SGHDT and YYEEEE. CDR3: CASSLAGGRNEQFF. In DNA, the CDR3 is TGTGCCAGCAGCCTAGCGGGGGGCCGAAATGAGCAGTTCTTC.

CDR3 sequence: CASSEALDRTEQYF. In DNA, the CDR3 is TGTGCCAGCAGTGAGGCCCTCGACAGGACCGAGCAGTACTTC. The genes are TRBV2 and TRBJ2-7; the D gene is possibly TRBD1 (6 bases). The germline CDR1 and CDR2 sequences are SNHLY and FYNNEI. V lost 3 bases and J 6 bases, leaving 15 bases between the germline ends. CDR3 length equals 14 residues.

The chain has TRBV29-1 and TRBJ1-3; tentatively, D is TRBD1 (6 bases). V was cut by 3 bases and J by 2 bases, with 20 bases left in between. Germline V CDR1 and CDR2: SQVTM, ANQGSEA. The CDR3 is 17 residues long. The CDR3 sequence is CSVDFGPQGRTGNTIYF. The CDR3 nucleotides read TGCAGCGTTGATTTTGGGCCTCAGGGGCGGACTGGAAACACCATATATTTT.

This chain joins TRBV2 and TRBJ1-2, with 8 nucleotides matching TRBD1. Germline loops: CDR1 SNHLY, CDR2 FYNNEI. Losses at the gene ends were 1 base for V and 8 bases for J; bases not matched to a gene: 6. CDR3 length: 14 amino acids. This chain's CDR3 is CASSEGDRTKGYTF. CDR3 nucleotide sequence: TGTGCCAGCAGTGAAGGGGACAGGACAAAAGGCTACACCTTC.

V gene TRBV5-8 combines with J gene TRBJ2-7; no firm D call. Germline lookup yields CDR1 SGHTS and CDR2 YDEGEE. Deletions cut 4 bases from V and 4 bases from J, with 9 bases between. This CDR3 has 12 amino acids. CDR3 loop: CASSQAGYEQYF. For the CDR3, the DNA is TGTGCCAGCAGCCAGGCTGGGTACGAGCAGTACTTC.

This chain uses TRBV18 with TRBJ1-1, with D possibly matching TRBD1 (5 bases). V lost 4 bases and J 0 bases, leaving 9 bases between the germline ends. Germline CDR1 reads KGHSH; CDR2 reads LQKENI. The CDR3 has 14 residues. This chain's CDR3 is CASSQGLMNTEAFF. The CDR3, as DNA: TGTGCCAGCTCACAGGGGTTAATGAACACTGAAGCTTTCTTT.